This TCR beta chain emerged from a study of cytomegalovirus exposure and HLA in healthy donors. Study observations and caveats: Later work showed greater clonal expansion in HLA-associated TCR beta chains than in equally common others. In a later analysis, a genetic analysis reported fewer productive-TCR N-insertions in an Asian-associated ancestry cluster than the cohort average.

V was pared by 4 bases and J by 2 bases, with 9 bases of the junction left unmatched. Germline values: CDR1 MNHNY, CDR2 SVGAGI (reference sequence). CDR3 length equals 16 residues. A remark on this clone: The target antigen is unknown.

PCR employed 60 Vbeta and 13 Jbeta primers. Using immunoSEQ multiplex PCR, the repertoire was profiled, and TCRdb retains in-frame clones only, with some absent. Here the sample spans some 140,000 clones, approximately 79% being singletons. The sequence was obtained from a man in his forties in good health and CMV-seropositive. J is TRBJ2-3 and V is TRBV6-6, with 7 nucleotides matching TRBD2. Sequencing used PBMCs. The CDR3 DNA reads TGTGCCAGCAGTTTAATAAGCGGGATGAACACAGATACGCAGTATTTT. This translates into CASSLISGMNTDTQYF.